The T cell receptor beta chain described here comes from a study of T cells in Graves' hyperthyroidism and ophthalmopathy. Findings and caveats of the study: From stable hyperthyroidism, ophthalmopathy was separated by a 13 V-J model.

The source material, RNA transcripts, was used to amplify TCR beta CDR3 regions. First-round RT-PCR with HTBI primers amplified the TCR CDR3 region. From the multiplex PCR reads, TCRdb called clonotypes with MiXCR, one entry per CDR3 protein. Among around 690,000 distinct CDR3 sequences, roughly 17% were seen once, and the ten largest hold around a sixth. On this clonotype: Its antigen is still unknown.

Patients aged 18 to 65 had newly diagnosed hyperthyroidism that had lasted under 2 months. CDR1 is SGHVS and CDR2 is FQNEAQ in the germline V gene. V gave up 1 base and J gave up 2 bases, with 12 bases separating them. CDR3 length equals 15 residues. The sequencing sample was made of blood. This TCR was recovered from a man aged 45-65 years with Graves' hyperthyroidism. The chain has TRBV7-8 and TRBJ2-7, with TRBD2 as a possible D gene (6 bases). CDR3 DNA: TGTGCCAGCAGCTTAGGCGGGGTAGGGACCTACGAGCAGTACTTC. Its protein product is CASSLGGVGTYEQYF.